Reported below is one T cell receptor beta chain. Its target antigen remains unknown. No base qualities exist here, and no much larger clone lies one base off it. Lesional scalp punch biopsies and peripheral blood were collected from alopecia areata patients. PBMCs were separated by density centrifugation and stained for CD3, CD4 and CD8, after which CD4+ and CD8+ T cells were sorted on a FACSAria. The untreated alopecia areata patients were recruited through a multicenter biomarker study. For roughly five biomarker-study patients, blood CD8+ T cells were further sorted into NKG2D-low and NKG2D-high fractions. The data are from a study of CD8+ T cells in alopecia areata (dated by TCRdb to between 2017 and 2018). In the study overall: In both human patients and the C3H/HeJ mouse model, the study applied high-throughput TCRbeta sequencing to look at T cell clonal expansion in alopecia areata. On the human side, TCRbeta sequencing was run on scalp tissue and on sorted CD4+ and CD8+ peripheral blood T cells from healthy controls and from alopecia areata patients with either patchy or totalis/universalis disease. Clonality in the scalp was compared among normal scalp (n=4), patchy alopecia areata scalp (n=8), and alopecia totalis/universalis scalp (n=8). RNA was obtained with the PAXgene miRNA kit for fixed scalp, the miRNeasy kit for PBMCs, and the RNeasy kit for mouse skin. TCRbeta CDR3 regions were amplified by immunoSEQ multiplex PCR using 35 Vbeta forward and 13 Jbeta reverse primers. The research as a whole found: Unlike mouse skin, where gammadelta T cells dominate, normal human skin contains resident alphabeta T cells that get sequenced too, which complicates analysis of the scalp TCR repertoire. Lesional scalp, especially in alopecia totalis/universalis, showed higher clonality and more expanded CD8+ clones than normal scalp, suggesting antigenic drive. Compared with mice, TCR sequences shared between patients were less clear, possibly partly because of HLA diversity across the patient population.

CDR1 and CDR2, looked up from the germline V gene, are SNHLY and FYNNEI. Trimming costs V 5 bases and J 2 bases, and their ends lie 10 bases apart. The CDR3 covers 13 residues, taking in both the cysteine and the phenylalanine. The kept DNA is CDR3 alone, 39 bases in frame from the first base. The library relied on the immunoSEQ multiplex PCR assay. For TCR sequencing, RNA was extracted from every sample and reverse transcribed into cDNA to serve as template. First-strand cDNA was synthesized with SuperScript III using a 2:1 mix of oligo-dT and random hexamers. A synthetic immune receptor repertoire was used to gauge amplification bias, and whatever bias remained was removed computationally. Per the source publication's procedure: Raw reads were preprocessed to remove errors, and CDR3 was defined by IMGT conventions from the conserved cysteine to phenylalanine. Clonality was computed as 1 minus the Shannon entropy, with the entropy normalized by log2 of the number of productive unique TCRs. Whether scalp clones were CD4 or CD8 was inferred by matching scalp TCRbeta sequences against CD4 and CD8 repertoires sorted from blood. In its TCRdb copy, this immuneACCESS table keeps in-frame sequences only and misses some clones. Where compared with another copy, unresolved V genes explain less than half of these, and the others have no known cause. V and J calls and clone size are copied from that table; D and trimming were computed from the DNA. The sample table contains 95,000 to 120,000 clones; only one count was recorded for under 65% of them. 20% to 25% of the sample is in the top ten clones.

This sequence was found in a human donor with alopecia areata. Input material: NKG2D-low CD8+ T cells sorted from blood. The cell subset or site tag for this specimen amounts to: sorted CD8+ NKG2D-low blood T cells. Recombination connected TRBV2 to TRBJ2-7; perhaps TRBD1 is the D gene, with 5 bases matching. The sequenced DNA: TGTGCCAGCAGTACAGGCCCTACCTACGAGCAGTACTTC. This gives the protein CASSTGPTYEQYF.